This TCR beta chain appears in the sequencing data of a study of human T cells and chemical hapten exposure. Study background: Enrolled patients were predominantly female and had alopecia areata, totalis or universalis.

From the RACE reads, TCRdb called clonotypes with MiXCR, one entry per CDR3 protein. The table has 120,000 or so distinct CDR3 sequences, around 15% seen once. Time point reported: patch test 1, 2 weeks after DPC sensitization. Treatment: therapeutic diphenylcyclopropenone sensitization with weekly scalp DPC. Prior to application of each patch test, blood was drawn. The donor pool consisted of alopecia patients aged 18 to 70 years, considered suitable for DPC. The CDR3 runs to 16 residues. Germline CDR1 is SGHRS and CDR2 is YFSETQ. Trimming cost V 3 bases and J 4 bases; bases outside gene matches: 8. This clonotype showed up just a few times.

Sequencing used whole blood, obtained in connection with sensitization to the hapten diphenylcyclopropenone (DPC). V usage is TRBV5-1 and J usage is TRBJ1-1; 11 nucleotides match TRBD1. The TCR was taken from a man aged 18 to 29 with alopecia areata. Some clones in this sample may be carry-over from other donors' samples. CDR3: CASSSGTGGFSTEAFF. The CDR3 region has the DNA TGCGCCAGCAGCTCCGGGACAGGGGGTTTTAGCACTGAAGCTTTCTTT.